This T cell receptor beta chain is from a study of molecular identifiers for immune sequencing clone quantification. Comment on this clonotype: What it binds is unknown. This may be a read error, as it is one base from a much larger clone.

TCRdb redid the calling of the PCR reads with MiXCR, one entry per CDR3 protein. The repertoire holds 550,000 to 750,000 distinct CDR3 sequences, 15% to 20% seen once, with 0.85% to 0.9% in the top ten. General study points: One cell's worth of spiked Jurkat TCR RNA was reportedly detectable among roughly 1 million naive cells.

Sequenced: naive CD8+ T cells from blood, with Jurkat cell RNA spiked in. Documented subset: FACS-sorted CD8+CD4-CCR7+CD45RA+ naive T cells. This TCR was recovered from a human donor in good health. Some libraries in this study had Jurkat cell RNA spiked in.

CDR3 region: CASSLGGQVTEAFF. The CDR3 bases are TGTGCCAGCAGTTTGGGGGGGCAGGTCACTGAAGCTTTCTTT. This sequence joins TRBV27 and TRBJ1-1, with a tentative D call TRBD1 (6 bases). Germline CDR1 MNHEY, CDR2 SMNVEV (reference sequence). The ends were cut back, 3 bases at V and 4 bases at J, with 12 bases in the middle. The CDR3 has 14 amino acids.